These 28 T cell receptor beta chains originate from one sample sequenced in a study of blood T cell repertoires in COVID-19. Data came from immunoSEQ multiplex PCR; TCRdb stores just in-frame clones and leaves some out. Of hundreds of thousands of clones detected, approximately 90% appear once; the ten largest clones hold almost 1.5%. The specimen sequenced was peripheral blood. These TCRs come from a woman aged 25 to 39 with active or convalescent COVID-19.

V gene TRBV29-1 combines with J gene TRBJ2-1; 11 nucleotides line up with TRBD2. Looked up from germline, CDR1 is SQVTM and CDR2 is ANQGSEA. J gave up 9 bases and V 0 bases, and 10 bases lay outside the gene matches. This CDR3 comprises 16 residues. The CDR3 protein is CSVEDVLAGGSGEQFF. CDR3 sequence (DNA): TGCAGCGTTGAAGATGTCCTAGCGGGGGGTTCTGGTGAGCAGTTCTTC.

CDR3 sequence reads: CASSLRTGTRVQETQYF. Written as DNA, the CDR3 is TGTGCCAGCAGCCTCCGGACCGGGACAAGGGTCCAAGAGACCCAGTACTTC. The rearrangement links TRBV7-9 to TRBJ2-5, with D possibly TRBD1 on 6 matching bases. Germline V gene sequence: CDR1 SEHNR, CDR2 FQNEAQ (reference sequence). The CDR3 extends over 17 amino acids. Trimming removed 5 bases from V and 1 base from J, with 20 bases in between.

The chain couples TRBV28 to TRBJ1-6; 9 bases match TRBD1. Germline V gene lookup returns CDR1 MDHEN and CDR2 SYDVKM. This CDR3 spans 14 amino acids. V lost 5 bases to trimming and J lost 7 bases; unmatched junction nucleotides: 3. This CDR3 is CASSPTGGNSPLHF. CDR3 nucleotide sequence: TGTGCCAGCAGTCCGACAGGGGGAAATTCACCCCTCCACTTT. Filled out from reference TRBV28 and TRBJ1-6, the complete variable domain reads DVKVTQSSRYLVKRTGEKVFLECVQDMDHENMFWYRQDPGLGLRLIYFSYDVKMKEKGDIPEGYSVSREKKERFSLILESASTNQTSMYLCASSPTGGNSPLHFGNGTRLTVT.

V usage is TRBV4-1 and J usage is TRBJ1-1, with TRBD1 matching over 8 bases. After removal of 5 bases from V and 1 base from J, the junction contained 9 bases not matched to a gene. The CDR3 consists of 16 residues. Germline CDR1 and CDR2: MGHRA and YSYEKL. In DNA form, the CDR3 reads TGCGCCAGCAGCTCCGTGACAGGACAGGGGAACACTGAAGCTTTCTTT. Translating gives CASSSVTGQGNTEAFF.

This clone was seen a single time. The rearrangement links TRBV5-5 to TRBJ1-1, with 9 bases fitting TRBD1. The V and J ends lost 5 bases and 3 bases, in that order; junction bases with no gene match: 8. The CDR3 totals 15 residues. Germline assignment: CDR1 SGHKS and CDR2 YYEKEE (reference sequence). CDR3 coding DNA: TGTGCCAGCAGTCTCACGGGACAGGGTGACACTGAAGCTTTCTTT. Protein sequence: CASSLTGQGDTEAFF.

Only a few counts were recorded for this clone. V is TRBV2 and J is TRBJ1-1, with 8 nucleotides matching TRBD1. Germline trimming cut 4 bases from V and 5 bases from J; bases unmatched to any gene: 6. Germline CDR1 is SNHLY and CDR2 is FYNNEI. The CDR3 totals 14 residues. The CDR3 region is CASSVRTGTTEAFF. The CDR3 coding sequence is TGTGCCAGCAGTGTTCGGACAGGGACGACTGAAGCTTTCTTT.

V is TRBV6-4 and J is TRBJ1-2; 7 bases align to TRBD1. The germline CDR1 and CDR2 sequences are MRHNA and SNTAGT. The V and J ends lost 3 bases and 6 bases, in that order; junction bases with no gene match: 4. The CDR3 spans 13 residues. The CDR3 loop reads CASSEKGTDGYTF. The CDR3 coding sequence is TGTGCCAGCAGTGAAAAGGGGACAGATGGCTACACCTTC.

Only one count was recorded for this clone. The rearrangement uses TRBV6-5 and TRBJ1-2; a possible D gene is TRBD1 (5 bases). The CDR3 runs to 12 residues. The germline CDR1 and CDR2 sequences are MNHEY and SVGAGI. The V gene lost 6 bases and the J gene lost 8 bases, with 13 bases spanning the gap. The CDR3 bases are TGTGCCAGCAGGCCCGGGGCGGGAGGCTACACCTTC. Translated: CASRPGAGGYTF.

V and J are TRBV3-1 (or the pseudogene TRBV3-2) and TRBJ1-3, with D possibly matching TRBD1 (5 bases). The CDR3 is made up of 15 amino acids. The germline CDR1 and CDR2 sequences are LGHDT and YNNKEL (reference sequence). Trimming removed 0 bases at V and 5 bases at J, with 11 bases between. The DNA for the CDR3 is TGTGCCAGCAGCCAAGATCAGCGACAGAGAAACACCATATATTTT. Residues: CASSQDQRQRNTIYF.

The J gene is TRBJ2-7, the V gene TRBV19, with 8 positions matching TRBD2. This CDR3 contains 15 residues. Germline CDR1 is LNHDA and CDR2 is SQIVND (reference sequence). Trimming took 7 bases from V and 6 from J; bases not matched to a gene: 14. The CDR3 reads CASNIGDSGDGEQYF. The CDR3 DNA reads as TGTGCCAGTAACATAGGAGATAGCGGGGACGGCGAGCAGTACTTC.

This clone is a singleton in its sample. The chain links TRBV19 to TRBJ1-5; the D gene is possibly TRBD1 (5 bases). The CDR3 length is 14 residues. The germline V and J ends were trimmed by 2 bases and 6 bases, with 11 bases remaining between them. From germline, CDR1 is LNHDA and CDR2 SQIVND (reference sequence). CDR3: CASSISAGIQPQHF. The CDR3 DNA reads as TGTGCCAGTAGTATAAGTGCAGGGATTCAGCCCCAGCATTTT.

The rearrangement uses TRBV4-1 and TRBJ1-3, with D unresolved. The CDR3 totals 12 residues. Germline V gene lookup returns CDR1 MGHRA and CDR2 YSYEKL. V dropped 1 base and J dropped 10 bases, with 8 bases sitting between them. Here the CDR3 DNA reads TGCGCCAGCAGCCAAGCCGTTTCTACCATATATTTT. This codes for CASSQAVSTIYF.

The V gene is TRBV10-3, the J gene TRBJ2-3; tentative D call: TRBD2 (6 bases). V was trimmed by 10 bases and J by 3 bases, leaving 20 bases between them. In germline, CDR1 is ENHRY, CDR2 SYGVKD. The CDR3 is 15 amino acids. CDR3 sequence (DNA): TGTGCCACCAATAATTGGGGCGGGAAGACAGATACGCAGTATTTT. Translating it yields CATNNWGGKTDTQYF.

The V call is TRBV19, the J call TRBJ1-3, with TRBD1 as a possible D gene (6 bases). The V and J ends lost 4 bases and 1 base respectively, with 14 bases between them. CDR1 and CDR2 from the germline V gene are LNHDA and SQIVND (reference sequence). This CDR3 has 16 amino acids. CDR3: CASSRAGVVSGNTIYF. CDR3 in DNA: TGTGCCAGTAGTAGGGCAGGGGTGGTTTCTGGAAACACCATATATTTT. The full variable domain, rest sourced from reference TRBV19 and TRBJ1-3, is DGGITQSPKYLFRKEGQNVTLSCEQNLNHDAMYWYRQDPGQGLRLIYYSQIVNDFQKGDIAEGYSVSREKKESFPLTVTSAQKNPTAFYLCASSRAGVVSGNTIYFGEGSWLTVV.

This sequence joins TRBV27 and TRBJ1-1, with 12 bases that match TRBD1. This CDR3 spans 16 amino acids. The junction had 9 bases not matched to a gene; V was cut back by 6 bases and J by 4 bases. Per germline, CDR1 MNHEY and CDR2 SMNVEV (reference sequence). Here the CDR3 reads CASSSRDRGPSTEAFF. The CDR3 DNA sequence: TGTGCCAGCAGCTCCCGGGACAGGGGGCCGAGCACTGAAGCTTTCTTT.

The V call is TRBV4-1, the J call TRBJ2-7; weak D call: TRBD2 (5 bases). The germline V gene has CDR1 MGHRA and CDR2 YSYEKL. Between the trimmed V and J ends, which lost 3 bases and 2 bases, there was a span of 17 bases. The CDR3 length is 16 residues. In DNA, the CDR3 is TGCGCCAGCAGCCATGCGGCCGGGATTGCAACCTACGAGCAGTACTTC. Translated: CASSHAAGIATYEQYF.

The chain joins TRBV6-5 to TRBJ2-3, with 8 bases aligning to TRBD1. Germline trimming cut 6 bases from V and 3 bases from J; bases unmatched to any gene: 2. The CDR3 runs 13 residues. Germline CDR1 MNHEY, CDR2 SVGAGI. CDR3 nucleotide sequence: TGTGCCAGCAGCGGACAGGGTACAGATACGCAGTATTTT. Translating gives CASSGQGTDTQYF.

The chain combines TRBV15 with TRBJ2-4; TRBD2 agrees at 11 bases. Germline V gives CDR1 LNHNV, CDR2 YYDKDF (reference sequence). The CDR3 loop spans 19 amino acids. The V segment lost 0 bases and the J segment 6 bases; nucleotides outside the gene matches: 13. The CDR3 coding sequence is TGTGCCACCAGCAGAGAGCGGATGGTAGCGGGAGGGCCTGGAAACATTCAGTACTTC. Translated: CATSRERMVAGGPGNIQYF.

Here the CDR3 DNA reads TGCGCCAGCAGCCAACTTTGGACAGTTGCCAGCAATCAGCCCCAGCATTTT. Translating gives CASSQLWTVASNQPQHF. The V call is TRBV4-1, the J call TRBJ1-5; maybe TRBD1 (6 bases). Germline V lookup: CDR1 MGHRA, CDR2 YSYEKL. The CDR3 extends over 17 amino acids. The germline V and J ends were trimmed by 2 bases and 1 base, with 15 bases remaining between them.

The rearrangement uses TRBV6-5 and TRBJ1-4, with unresolved D. Between the trimmed V and J ends, which lost 6 bases and 8 bases, there was a span of 13 bases. Per the germline V gene, CDR1 is MNHEY and CDR2 is SVGAGI. CDR3 length equals 13 residues. CDR3 DNA: TGTGCCAGCAGCGATTGGCCCAGGGAAAAACTGTTTTTT. Amino acid sequence: CASSDWPREKLFF.

The rearrangement uses TRBV19 and TRBJ2-2; weak D call: TRBD1 (6 bases). The germline gives CDR1 LNHDA, CDR2 SQIVND (reference sequence). CDR3 length: 14 residues. V was trimmed by 8 bases and J by 5 bases, leaving 15 bases between them. The CDR3 coding sequence is TGTGCCAGTGCCCGGGACACGGTAACCGGGGAGCTGTTTTTT. Its protein product is CASARDTVTGELFF.

This clone has just one count. This chain uses TRBV6-5 with TRBJ1-4, with a possible D match to TRBD1 (5 bases). V lost 6 bases and J lost 3, with 8 bases in between. CDR1 and CDR2 (germline): MNHEY, SVGAGI. The CDR3 totals 13 residues. CDR3 region: CASRPGPNEKLFF. The CDR3 nucleotides read TGTGCCAGCAGACCAGGGCCTAATGAAAAACTGTTTTTT.

This rearrangement joins TRBV7-7 to TRBJ2-7; 12 bases line up with TRBD1. This CDR3 spans 15 amino acids. The ends lost 6 bases at V and 2 bases at J; junction bases unmatched: 5. The germline V gene encodes CDR1 SSHAT and CDR2 FNYEAQ (reference sequence). The DNA of the CDR3 is TGTGCCAGCAGATCGGGACAGGGGGCCACCTACGAGCAGTACTTC. Amino acids: CASRSGQGATYEQYF.

V usage is TRBV2 and J usage is TRBJ1-2; 7 nucleotides agree with TRBD1. J gave up 8 bases and V 9 bases, and 18 bases lay outside the gene matches. The CDR3 runs 15 residues. Per the germline V gene, CDR1 is SNHLY and CDR2 is FYNNEI. The CDR3 sequence is CAREKPLTGQGGYTF. The CDR3 DNA sequence: TGTGCCAGGGAAAAGCCTTTGACAGGGCAGGGGGGCTACACCTTC.

The chain recombines TRBV30 with TRBJ1-2; tentatively, D is TRBD1 (6 bases). The germline V gene has CDR1 GTSNPN and CDR2 SVGIG (reference sequence). V was shortened by 3 bases and J by 5 bases, with 13 bases between the two germline ends. The CDR3 sequence is 13 residues long. CDR3 sequence reads: CAWSEDSIYGYTF. As DNA, the CDR3 is TGTGCCTGGAGCGAGGACAGCATTTATGGCTACACCTTC.

V usage is TRBV2 and J usage is TRBJ2-3; 15 bases agree with TRBD2. CDR3 size: 19 residues. Germline CDR1 SNHLY, CDR2 FYNNEI. The junction had 7 bases not matched to a gene; V was cut back by 3 bases and J by 0 bases. The CDR3 region has the DNA TGTGCCAGCAGTGAGATGGGACTAGCGGGGGGTTTTAGCACAGATACGCAGTATTTT. Translated, it gives CASSEMGLAGGFSTDTQYF.

The CDR3 spells CASSRQGAFGEKLFF. Written as DNA, the CDR3 is TGTGCCAGCAGTAGACAGGGGGCATTCGGTGAAAAACTGTTTTTT. The chain has TRBV27 and TRBJ1-4; 10 nucleotides match TRBD1. From germline, CDR1 is MNHEY and CDR2 SMNVEV (reference sequence). Losses at the gene ends were 5 bases for V and 7 bases for J; bases not matched to a gene: 7. This CDR3 is 15 amino acids long.

V is TRBV25-1 and J is TRBJ1-4; D unclear. Looked up from germline, CDR1 is MGHDK and CDR2 is SYGVNS. V was cut by 2 bases and J by 8 bases, with 18 bases left in between. The CDR3 covers 16 residues. CDR3 region: CASSEDWTHPEEKLFF. Here the CDR3 DNA reads TGTGCCAGCAGTGAAGACTGGACTCATCCCGAAGAAAAACTGTTTTTT.